This T cell receptor beta chain comes out of a study of T cells in Graves' hyperthyroidism and ophthalmopathy (dated by TCRdb to between 2019 and 2020). Regarding the study in general: Peripheral blood samples were taken at initial diagnosis, before any treatment was given. TCR V-J signatures able to tell the groups apart were searched for in a discovery cohort of 90 to 100 patients, of whom 43 had Graves' ophthalmopathy and under 65 had stable Graves' hyperthyroidism. An independent validation cohort of 18 to 20 hyperthyroidism patients and some 15 patients who later progressed to ophthalmopathy tested prospective prediction of ophthalmopathy. The 100 discovery patients were randomly split 7:3 into training and test sets. In more than 5 Graves' hyperthyroidism patients, the study also compared T-cell repertoires from thyroid tissue with T-cell repertoires from blood. After sampling, hyperthyroidism patients received methimazole starting at 30 mg daily, and ophthalmopathy patients received high-dose intravenous methylprednisolone. The paper describes TCR Vbeta CDR3 sequencing of about 140 peripheral blood samples, made up of 43 ophthalmopathy patients, approximately 73 hyperthyroidism patients and 17 progressor patients.

Ophthalmopathy patients had moderately to severely active disease, Clinical Activity Score of at least 3, NOSPECS grade of at least 4, and duration under 3 months. Any patient with an uncontrolled infection, another autoimmune disease, pregnancy or lactation was excluded. Diagnoses were based on clinical symptoms, serum thyroxine and TRAb, thyroid ultrasound and orbital computed tomography. PBMCs were separated from 8 to 10 ml of fresh peripheral blood using Ficoll-Paque density gradient centrifugation. Trizol reagent was used to extract total RNA, and RNA quality was then checked on an Agilent 2100 Bioanalyzer. Relative to germline, V is missing 4 bases and J is missing 5 bases, with 13 bases of the junction outside any gene match. Sequences DFQATT (CDR1) and SNEGSKA (CDR2) are obtained from the germline V gene (reference sequence). There are 16 amino acids in the CDR3, from cysteine to phenylalanine inclusive. Solely the CDR3 DNA is kept, with 48 bases framed from the first base.

In this sample, this clonotype turned up many times. This clone's antigen is unknown. No qualities accompany the bases; no much larger clone lies one base away. Beyond this particular receptor, the publication reports: In cross-validation, a model built on a 13 V-J signature told ophthalmopathy apart from stable hyperthyroidism with 87.88% sensitivity and approximately 84% specificity, and in testing the same model reached 80%/75%. Most expanded thyroid clonotypes (frequency above 0.001) were also detected in blood, a finding suggesting that blood repertoires may reflect thyroid immune responses. In validation, progression to ophthalmopathy was predicted by the model with 70.59% sensitivity and roughly 72% specificity, a median of approximately 6.5 months before onset. Sample size was not statistically predetermined, and blinding of investigators to group allocation was not performed.

TCR beta CDR3 regions were amplified from RNA transcripts. The first round of RT-PCR for the TCR CDR3 was performed with the HTBI primer set and the Qiagen OneStep RT-PCR kit. The libraries were constructed in a second round of multiplex PCR and then size-selected and purified. The libraries were sequenced on an Illumina HiSeq2000 using paired-end 100 bp reads. Per the authors' processing: Raw data were processed with SOAPnuke, discarding reads with adapters, uncalled bases, mean Phred below 15, or no exact constant-primer or identifier match. High-quality paired reads were merged using COPE v1.2.5, and each unique nucleotide sequence was defined as a clonotype. Clonotypes were aligned to IMGT TRBV, TRBD and TRBJ reference segments using MiTCR v1.1. The analysis included only V-J combinations with a frequency above 0.0001, which together covered approximately 99% of the repertoires. The TCS score was defined as the ratio of F50 (clonal expansion) to E x V (chaos), calculated using BLOSUM62-based TCRdist between CDR3 peptides within each V-J. Welch's t-statistics and random forest reduced approximately 520 V-J features to roughly 13, which were used in a naive Bayes classifier (R e1071). In-frame beta chains were kept once TCRdb had trimmed the public reads at Q25 with fastp and called clones with MiXCR. For every CDR3 protein sequence, its rows merge into one entry that carries the most common genes and DNA. TCRdb, rather than the study authors, made the V and J calls. Across this sample there are hundreds of thousands of distinct CDR3 sequences, with roughly 15% seen only once. The top ten clonotypes cover around 12% of the sample.

This clonotype originated in a woman in her forties or fifties with Graves' ophthalmopathy. The material sequenced was blood. The receptor chain draws on TRBV20-1 and TRBJ2-1, and 8 junctional nucleotides match TRBD2. The CDR3 loop reads CSAILFGRASDNEQFF. The nucleotides read TGCAGTGCTATTCTTTTCGGGAGGGCCTCAGACAATGAGCAGTTCTTC.